Listed here are 3 T cell receptor beta chains from one sample, sequenced in a study of siplizumab effects on memory and regulatory T cells. Assay used: immunoSEQ multiplex PCR; TCRdb lists only in-frame clones, some missing. Seen here are 80,000 to 95,000 clones, approximately 95% observed once, and the top ten hold around a sixth. Sequenced material: CD8+ T cells sorted from blood. These receptors came from a human donor in good health.

The DNA of the CDR3 is TGTGCCATCAGTGAAGGGGTTTATGGCTACACCTTC. Amino acids: CAISEGVYGYTF. The chain recombines TRBV10-3 with TRBJ1-2, with D tentatively TRBD1 (5 bases). V lost 3 bases and J 5 bases, leaving 7 bases between the germline ends. The CDR3 length is 12 residues. Germline values: CDR1 ENHRY, CDR2 SYGVKD.

The rearrangement links TRBV11-2 to TRBJ2-7, with 15 bases identical to TRBD2. The CDR3 loop spans 18 amino acids. After removal of 5 bases from V and 3 bases from J, the junction contained 11 bases not matched to a gene. The germline V gene has CDR1 SGHAT and CDR2 FQNNGV. The CDR3 DNA follows: TGTGCCAGCAGCGCTGGACTAGCGGGAGGGCCTTTGTTCTACGAGCAGTACTTC. Translating it yields CASSAGLAGGPLFYEQYF.

The chain recombines TRBV19 with TRBJ2-7; perhaps TRBD1 as D (6 bases). Germline CDR1 reads LNHDA; CDR2 reads SQIVND (reference sequence). CDR3 length: 15 residues. V lost 6 bases, J lost 2 bases, and 17 bases lay in between. CDR3 nucleotides: TGTGCCAGTAGCACTCAAACAGGGATCCCCTACGAGCAGTACTTC. Translating it yields CASSTQTGIPYEQYF.